The 27 T cell receptor beta chains given below trace back to one sample, sequenced in a study of blood T cell repertoires in COVID-19. Using immunoSEQ multiplex PCR, the repertoire was profiled, and TCRdb retains in-frame clones only, with some absent. The sample includes about 170,000 clones, 80% to 90% of them seen just once. The material sequenced was peripheral blood. The receptors originated from a woman aged 80 or older with COVID-19, enrolled during active disease.

This chain connects TRBV10-3 to TRBJ1-4; no clear D gene. V dropped 2 bases and J dropped 2 bases, with 6 bases sitting between them. This CDR3 spans 14 amino acids. CDR1 and CDR2 (germline): ENHRY, SYGVKD. CDR3 residues: CAISEVVTNEKLFF. CDR3 sequence (DNA): TGTGCCATCAGTGAGGTCGTCACTAATGAAAAACTGTTTTTT.

The rearrangement joins TRBV5-1 to TRBJ2-7; 7 positions match TRBD2. Per the germline V gene, CDR1 is SGHRS and CDR2 is YFSETQ. This CDR3 has 15 amino acids. The V gene end was trimmed by 2 bases and the J gene end by 1 base; junction bases not matched to a gene: 6. In nucleotides, the CDR3 is TGCGCCAGCAGCTTTTTTGGGGGAGGGTCCTACGAGCAGTACTTC. Translating it yields CASSFFGGGSYEQYF.

This chain links TRBV5-4 with TRBJ2-5; D is uncertain. Trimming stripped 3 bases from V and 2 bases from J, with 14 bases between. This CDR3 has 15 amino acids. Germline V gene lookup returns CDR1 SGHNT and CDR2 YYREEE (reference sequence). This CDR3 reads CASSSSQVLQETQYF. As DNA, the CDR3 is TGTGCCAGCAGCTCCAGCCAGGTTCTTCAAGAGACCCAGTACTTC. The full variable domain, its missing parts supplied by reference TRBV5-4 and TRBJ2-5, is ETGVTQSPTHLIKTRGQQVTLRCSSQSGHNTVSWYQQALGQGPQFIFQYYREEENGRGNFPPRFSGLQFPNYSSELNVNALELDDSALYLCASSSSQVLQETQYFGPGTRLLVL.

The rearrangement uses TRBV19 and TRBJ2-2; 7 positions agree with TRBD2. This CDR3 has 15 amino acids. V dropped 6 bases and J dropped 4; count of bases not matched to a gene: 8. The V gene's germline CDR1 is LNHDA and CDR2 SQIVND (reference sequence). The CDR3 spells CASRNSGVPTGELFF. The CDR3 DNA sequence: TGTGCCAGTAGAAACAGCGGGGTACCCACCGGGGAGCTGTTTTTT.

This clone has a handful of counts. The chain carries TRBV18 and TRBJ2-2; 7 nucleotides line up with TRBD1. Losses at the gene ends were 1 base for V and 6 bases for J; bases not matched to a gene: 11. The germline V gene encodes CDR1 KGHSH and CDR2 LQKENI. The CDR3 is 17 amino acids. CDR3 region: CASSPRIDRDRPGELFF. The CDR3 coding sequence is TGTGCCAGCTCACCACGCATCGACAGGGATCGTCCCGGGGAGCTGTTTTTT. The full variable domain, in which reference TRBV18 and TRBJ2-2 provide the parts outside the CDR3, is NAGVMQNPRHLVRRRGQEARLRCSPMKGHSHVYWYRQLPEEGLKFMVYLQKENIIDESGMPKERFSAEFPKEGPSILRIQQVVRGDSAAYFCASSPRIDRDRPGELFFGEGSRLTVL.

The chain links TRBV11-3 to TRBJ2-5; TRBD1 matches at 10 bases. Looked up from germline, CDR1 is SGHNT and CDR2 is YENEEA. The V segment lost 4 bases and the J segment 4 bases; nucleotides outside the gene matches: 3. CDR3 length: 14 amino acids. CDR3 sequence: CASSSGQGTETQYF. The CDR3 nucleotides are TGTGCCAGCAGCTCGGGACAGGGGACAGAGACCCAGTACTTC.

The chain links TRBV7-3 to TRBJ2-1, with a weak D call TRBD1 (5 bases). V was clipped by 0 bases and J by 8 bases, with 8 bases between them. Germline-derived CDR1 and CDR2 are SGHTA and FQGTGA. The CDR3 contains 13 residues. The CDR3 loop is CASSLTRADEQFF. Written as DNA, the CDR3 is TGTGCCAGCAGCTTAACCAGGGCGGATGAGCAGTTCTTC.

J is TRBJ2-7 and V is TRBV7-8; maybe TRBD2 (6 bases). Deletions cut 5 bases from V and 4 bases from J, with 6 bases between. CDR3 length: 11 amino acids. Germline V gene sequence: CDR1 SGHVS, CDR2 FQNEAQ. The CDR3 DNA sequence: TGTGCCAGCAGCCGGGAGTACGAGCAGTACTTC. Its protein is CASSREYEQYF.

This chain uses TRBV28 with TRBJ1-6; D unresolved. The V and J ends lost 2 bases and 5 bases respectively, with 10 bases between them. CDR3 length: 15 residues. Per germline, CDR1 MDHEN and CDR2 SYDVKM. In nucleotides, the CDR3 is TGTGCCAGCAGTTTACCCGACACGAATAATTCACCCCTCCACTTT. It specifies CASSLPDTNNSPLHF.

The chain is built from TRBV27 and TRBJ2-7; maybe TRBD2 (6 bases). The CDR3 consists of 14 residues. Trimming removed 10 bases at V and 6 bases at J, with 22 bases between. Germline V gene sequence: CDR1 MNHEY, CDR2 SMNVEV (reference sequence). The CDR3 spells CATGLAGRPGEQYF. The CDR3 coding sequence is TGTGCCACCGGGCTGGCGGGACGACCCGGCGAGCAGTACTTC.

The V gene is TRBV18, the J gene TRBJ2-1, with D tentatively TRBD2 (6 bases). Germline CDR1 reads KGHSH; CDR2 reads LQKENI. Trimming shortened V by 3 bases and J by 5 bases, and 11 bases separated the two germline ends. The CDR3 extends over 14 amino acids. The CDR3 loop is CASSPGSMDNEQFF. As DNA, the CDR3 is TGTGCCAGCTCACCCGGGAGTATGGACAATGAGCAGTTCTTC.

This clone was counted a few times. The CDR3 nucleotides are TGTGCCAGCAGCCCCGGGACAGGGGAGGAAGAGACCCAGTACTTC. Translating gives CASSPGTGEEETQYF. V is TRBV7-8 and J is TRBJ2-5, with 10 bases fitting TRBD1. The CDR3 runs to 15 residues. V lost 5 bases and J lost 3; bases outside the gene matches: 6. The V gene's germline CDR1 is SGHVS and CDR2 FQNEAQ.

The chain is built from TRBV27 and TRBJ2-7; 14 bases match TRBD2. V lost 5 bases, J lost 4 bases, and 4 bases stayed unmatched. CDR3 size: 15 residues. CDR1 and CDR2 (germline): MNHEY, SMNVEV (reference sequence). The CDR3 DNA reads TGTGCCAGCAGTACCCGACTAGCGGGAGGGTACGAGCAGTACTTC. Encoded protein: CASSTRLAGGYEQYF.

The chain combines TRBV19 with TRBJ2-3; the match to TRBD1 covers 9 bases. CDR1 and CDR2 (germline): LNHDA, SQIVND (reference sequence). V was pared by 7 bases and J by 5 bases, with 10 bases of the junction left unmatched. CDR3 length: 15 amino acids. The CDR3 region is CASNRGPQREDTQYF. CDR3 nucleotide sequence: TGTGCCAGTAACAGGGGGCCTCAAAGGGAAGATACGCAGTATTTT.

CDR3 protein: CASSRGRNTEAFF. The CDR3 nucleotides are TGTGCCAGCAGCAGGGGGAGGAACACTGAAGCTTTCTTT. J is TRBJ1-1 and V is TRBV9, with D possibly matching TRBD1 (6 bases). The CDR3 is 13 residues long. The V and J ends lost 4 bases and 1 base respectively, with 8 bases between them. CDR1 is SGDLS, CDR2 YYNGEE, per germline.

The chain uses TRBV6-5 and TRBJ2-7; 10 bases match TRBD1. The V and J ends lost 7 bases and 2 bases, in that order; junction bases with no gene match: 5. Germline CDR1 and CDR2: MNHEY and SVGAGI. There are 14 residues in the CDR3. CDR3 sequence (DNA): TGTGCCAGCAAGCGGGACAGGGGTCCCTACGAGCAGTACTTC. It yields the protein CASKRDRGPYEQYF.

V gene TRBV21-1 combines with J gene TRBJ2-6; TRBD1, the table's D call, was not compared with the DNA. TRBV21-1 counts as a pseudogene. The length of the CDR3 is 17 residues. The CDR3 region is CASSKEKTGSGANVLTF. The CDR3 DNA reads as TGTGCCAGCAGCAAAGAGAAGACAGGGTCTGGGGCCAACGTCCTGACTTTC.

This sequence joins TRBV6-6 and TRBJ2-1; 7 positions match TRBD2. Germline values: CDR1 MNHNY, CDR2 SVGAGI (reference sequence). V shed 4 bases, J shed 8 bases, and the junction held 2 bases outside the gene matches. The CDR3 is made up of 12 amino acids. DNA for the CDR3: TGTGCCAGCAGTTTGAGCGGGGATGAGCAGTTCTTC. This codes for CASSLSGDEQFF.

CDR3 region: CATSPGLAANYEQYF. In DNA, the CDR3 is TGTGCCACCAGCCCTGGGCTAGCGGCAAACTACGAGCAGTACTTC. The chain joins TRBV15 to TRBJ2-7; 7 bases are shared with TRBD2. This CDR3 region has 15 residues. J gave up 3 bases and V 5 bases, and 10 bases lay outside the gene matches. Germline loops: CDR1 LNHNV, CDR2 YYDKDF (reference sequence). Together with reference TRBV15 and TRBJ2-7, the CDR3 gives the full variable domain: DAMVIQNPRYQVTQFGKPVTLSCSQTLNHNVMYWYQQKSSQAPKLLFHYYDKDFNNEADTPDNFQSRRPNTSFCFLDIRSPGLGDTAMYLCATSPGLAANYEQYFGPGTRLTVT.

This clone was seen a handful of times. V usage is TRBV9 and J usage is TRBJ2-1; the D gene is possibly TRBD2 (6 bases). V was clipped by 1 base and J by 9 bases, with 11 bases between them. From germline, CDR1 is SGDLS and CDR2 YYNGEE. The CDR3 extends over 13 amino acids. CDR3 nucleotide sequence: TGTGCCAGCAGCGTACAGGGAGGCGGTGAGCAGTTCTTC. This sequence encodes CASSVQGGGEQFF.

The chain couples TRBV9 to TRBJ2-1, with 7 bases fitting TRBD2. The CDR3 is 15 residues long. J lost 4 bases, V lost 6 bases, and 10 bases had no gene match. In germline, CDR1 is SGDLS, CDR2 YYNGEE. CDR3 sequence: CASTRSGGGYNEQFF. CDR3 nucleotide sequence: TGTGCCAGCACAAGAAGCGGCGGGGGATACAATGAGCAGTTCTTC.

The chain couples TRBV5-4 to TRBJ2-1; 10 nucleotides line up with TRBD2. The ends lost 7 bases at V and 7 bases at J; junction bases unmatched: 11. Germline V lookup: CDR1 SGHNT, CDR2 YYREEE (reference sequence). The CDR3 has 15 amino acids. In DNA, the CDR3 is TGTGCCAGCCGGGATCTCGGACTAGCGGTGAATGAGCAGTTCTTC. Translation gives CASRDLGLAVNEQFF.

The chain employs TRBV24-1 and TRBJ2-1, with TRBD2 as a possible D gene (5 bases). The CDR3 covers 13 residues. The germline CDR1 and CDR2 sequences are KGHDR and SFDVKD. Trimming removed 2 bases at V and 5 bases at J, with 6 bases between. Here the CDR3 reads CATSDYGDNEQFF. The CDR3 nucleotides read TGTGCCACCAGTGATTACGGGGACAATGAGCAGTTCTTC.

The chain has TRBV4-1 and TRBJ1-5; TRBD1 aligns across 9 bases. Germline V CDR1 and CDR2: MGHRA, YSYEKL. CDR3 size: 16 residues. Trimming cost V 1 base and J 7 bases; bases outside gene matches: 8. The CDR3 loop is CASSQGWTGVGQPQHF. The CDR3 bases are TGCGCCAGCAGCCAAGGGTGGACAGGGGTAGGACAGCCCCAGCATTTT.

The V and J genes are TRBV27 and TRBJ1-4; the D gene is possibly TRBD1 (5 bases). V lost 6 bases to trimming and J lost 2 bases, with 10 bases between them. The CDR3 totals 14 residues. Germline CDR1 reads MNHEY; CDR2 reads SMNVEV (reference sequence). This CDR3 is CASSPGNTNEKLFF. In nucleotides, the CDR3 is TGTGCCAGCAGCCCAGGGAACACTAATGAAAAACTGTTTTTT.

The rearrangement joins TRBV19 to TRBJ2-7; D unresolved. The CDR3 covers 14 residues. With 2 bases removed from V and 3 bases from J, the gap between germline ends came to 11 bases. The germline V gene encodes CDR1 LNHDA and CDR2 SQIVND (reference sequence). Here the CDR3 DNA reads TGTGCCAGTAGTATAAAGCACCCGATCTACGAGCAGTACTTC. Translating it yields CASSIKHPIYEQYF. The variable domain in full, with the rest retrieved from reference TRBV19 and TRBJ2-7, is DGGITQSPKYLFRKEGQNVTLSCEQNLNHDAMYWYRQDPGQGLRLIYYSQIVNDFQKGDIAEGYSVSREKKESFPLTVTSAQKNPTAFYLCASSIKHPIYEQYFGPGTRLTVT.

This clone was observed a few times. In DNA form, the CDR3 reads TGTGCCAGCAGCCCAGGGGGCACCGGGGAGCTGTTTTTT. It is translated as CASSPGGTGELFF. The chain links TRBV3-1 (or the pseudogene TRBV3-2) to TRBJ2-2; 7 positions match TRBD1. The V and J ends lost 4 bases and 4 bases, in that order; junction bases with no gene match: 0. The CDR3 has 13 residues. The V gene's germline CDR1 is LGHDT and CDR2 YNNKEL (reference sequence).